This T cell receptor (beta chain) comes out of a study of vaccination effects on CD4 cells after COVID-19. The study's findings and limits: Healthy vaccinees' vaccine-induced clones included only 1 of 255 that recognized common cold coronaviruses. Late post-vaccination samples showed marked contraction of infection- and vaccine-induced clones.

Antigen-specific CD4+ T cells were first expanded with viral peptide pools by the ViraFEST assay and only then sequenced. Culture proceeded for about 11 days, and CD4+ T cells were then isolated. None of the vaccinated had previously contracted SARS-CoV-2, and their nucleocapsid antibodies tested negative. They grew roughly 2 million PBMC in each well, adding around 9 IU/ml IL-2 and about 9.9 ug/ml peptides. Here immunoSEQ multiplex PCR was the method, and the copy in TCRdb shows in-frame clones only, minus some. Here the sample spans tens of thousands of clones, around 70% being singletons. Germline V lookup: CDR1 LGHNA, CDR2 YNFKEQ. V trimming: 0 bases; J trimming: 3 bases; junction bases outside the gene matches: 7. This CDR3 comprises 17 residues. As regards this clone: Its antigen is not known.

V and J are TRBV4-2 and TRBJ2-2, with 7 bases lining up with TRBD1. Sequenced material: CD4+ T cells from PBMCs cultured with HCoV-229E spike peptides, taken before COVID-19 vaccination. The TCR originated in a human donor who received a COVID-19 vaccine. The CDR3 nucleotides are TGTGCCAGCAGCCAAGATCTCAGGGACAGTTACACCGGGGAGCTGTTTTTT. This gives the protein CASSQDLRDSYTGELFF.